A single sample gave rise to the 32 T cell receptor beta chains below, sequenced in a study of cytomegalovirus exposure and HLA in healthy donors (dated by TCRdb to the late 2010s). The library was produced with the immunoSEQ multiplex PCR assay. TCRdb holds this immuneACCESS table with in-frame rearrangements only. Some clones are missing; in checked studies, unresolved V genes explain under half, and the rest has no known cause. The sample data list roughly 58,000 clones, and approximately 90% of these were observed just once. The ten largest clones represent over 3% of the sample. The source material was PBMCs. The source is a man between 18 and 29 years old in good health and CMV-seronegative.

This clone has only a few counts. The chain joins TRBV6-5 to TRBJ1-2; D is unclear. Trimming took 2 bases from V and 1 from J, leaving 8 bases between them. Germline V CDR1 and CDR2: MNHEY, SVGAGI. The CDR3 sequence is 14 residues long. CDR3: CASSYRGGNYGYTF. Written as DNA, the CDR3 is TGTGCCAGCAGTTACCGGGGAGGTAACTATGGCTACACCTTC.

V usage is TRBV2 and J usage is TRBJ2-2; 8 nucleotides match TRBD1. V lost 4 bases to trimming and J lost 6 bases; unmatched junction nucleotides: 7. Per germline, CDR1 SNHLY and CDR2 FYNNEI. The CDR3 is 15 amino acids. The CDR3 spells CASSGQGISSGELFF. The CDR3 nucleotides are TGTGCCAGCAGTGGACAGGGGATATCATCCGGGGAGCTGTTTTTT.

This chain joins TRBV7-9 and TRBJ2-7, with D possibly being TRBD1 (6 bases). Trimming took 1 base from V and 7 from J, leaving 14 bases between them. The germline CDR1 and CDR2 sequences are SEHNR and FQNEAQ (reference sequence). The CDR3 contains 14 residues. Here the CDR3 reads CASSLGGRGLEQYF. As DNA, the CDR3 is TGTGCCAGCAGCTTAGGTGGCAGGGGCCTTGAGCAGTACTTC.

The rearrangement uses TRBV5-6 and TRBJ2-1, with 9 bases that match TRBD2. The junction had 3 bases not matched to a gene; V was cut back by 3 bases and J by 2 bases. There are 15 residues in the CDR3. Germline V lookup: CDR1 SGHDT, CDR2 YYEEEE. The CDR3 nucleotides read TGTGCCAGCAGCTCGCTAGCGGGAACCTACAATGAGCAGTTCTTC. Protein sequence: CASSSLAGTYNEQFF.

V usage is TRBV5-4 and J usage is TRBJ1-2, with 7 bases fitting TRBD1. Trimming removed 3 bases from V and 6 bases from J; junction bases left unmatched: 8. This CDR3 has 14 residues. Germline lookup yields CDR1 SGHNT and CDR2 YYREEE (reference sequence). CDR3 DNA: TGTGCCAGCAGCTGGCCCGGGACAGCTAATGGCTACACCTTC. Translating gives CASSWPGTANGYTF.

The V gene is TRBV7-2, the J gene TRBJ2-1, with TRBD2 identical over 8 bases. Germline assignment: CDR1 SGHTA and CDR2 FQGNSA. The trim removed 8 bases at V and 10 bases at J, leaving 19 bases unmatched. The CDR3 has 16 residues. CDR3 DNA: TGTGCCAGCGCTCCCGGCGGGGGGCAAAAGTCCATAGAGCAGTTCTTC. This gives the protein CASAPGGGQKSIEQFF. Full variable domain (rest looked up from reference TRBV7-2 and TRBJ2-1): GAGVSQSPSNKVTEKGKDVELRCDPISGHTALYWYRQSLGQGLEFLIYFQGNSAPDKSGLPSDRFSAERTGGSVSTLTIQRTQQEDSAVYLCASAPGGGQKSIEQFFGPGTRLTVL.

CDR3 sequence: CASSIVGPKLSDNEQFF. For the CDR3, the DNA is TGTGCCAGTAGTATAGTCGGTCCAAAACTATCCGACAATGAGCAGTTCTTC. The rearrangement joins TRBV19 to TRBJ2-1; D ambiguous. The CDR3 is made up of 17 amino acids. Trimming stripped 1 base from V and 5 bases from J, with 18 bases between. Germline loops: CDR1 LNHDA, CDR2 SQIVND (reference sequence).

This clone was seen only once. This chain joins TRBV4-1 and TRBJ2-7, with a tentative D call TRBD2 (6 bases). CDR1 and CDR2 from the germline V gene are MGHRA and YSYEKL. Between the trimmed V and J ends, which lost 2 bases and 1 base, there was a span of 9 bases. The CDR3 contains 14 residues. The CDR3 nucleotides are TGCGCCAGCAGCCAAACCGGGACTTCCTACGAGCAGTACTTC. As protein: CASSQTGTSYEQYF.

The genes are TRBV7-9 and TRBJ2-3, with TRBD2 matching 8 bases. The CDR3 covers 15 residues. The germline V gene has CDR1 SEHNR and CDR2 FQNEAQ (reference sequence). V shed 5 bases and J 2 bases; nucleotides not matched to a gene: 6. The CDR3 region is CASSLGAGDTDTQYF. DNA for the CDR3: TGTGCCAGCAGCCTCGGAGCGGGGGACACAGATACGCAGTATTTT.

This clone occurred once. This chain's CDR3 is CASTKIGGGYEQYF. CDR3 sequence (DNA): TGTGCCAGCACTAAAATCGGGGGGGGCTACGAGCAGTACTTC. V usage is TRBV27 and J usage is TRBJ2-7; 8 bases are shared with TRBD2. CDR3 size: 14 residues. Trimming cost V 7 bases and J 3 bases; bases outside gene matches: 8. From germline, CDR1 is MNHEY and CDR2 SMNVEV (reference sequence).

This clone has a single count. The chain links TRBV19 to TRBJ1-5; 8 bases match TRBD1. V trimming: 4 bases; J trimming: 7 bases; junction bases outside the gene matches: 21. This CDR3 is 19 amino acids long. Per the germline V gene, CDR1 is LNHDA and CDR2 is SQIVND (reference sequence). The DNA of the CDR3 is TGTGCCAGTAGTAGCAAAATAGCTCTCAGGACAGGGTATTCGCAGCCCCAGCATTTT. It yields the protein CASSSKIALRTGYSQPQHF.

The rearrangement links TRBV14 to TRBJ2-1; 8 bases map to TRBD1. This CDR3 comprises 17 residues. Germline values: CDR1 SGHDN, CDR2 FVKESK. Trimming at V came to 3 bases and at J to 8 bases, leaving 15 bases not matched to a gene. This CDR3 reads CASSHAGTGYVRDEQFF. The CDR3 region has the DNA TGTGCCAGCAGCCATGCCGGGACAGGCTATGTGAGGGATGAGCAGTTCTTC.

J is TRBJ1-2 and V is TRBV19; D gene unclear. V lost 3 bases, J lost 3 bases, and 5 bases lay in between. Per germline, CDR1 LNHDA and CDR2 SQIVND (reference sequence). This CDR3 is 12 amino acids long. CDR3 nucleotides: TGTGCCAGTAGTATGATAGACTATGGCTACACCTTC. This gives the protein CASSMIDYGYTF. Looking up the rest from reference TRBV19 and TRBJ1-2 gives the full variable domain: DGGITQSPKYLFRKEGQNVTLSCEQNLNHDAMYWYRQDPGQGLRLIYYSQIVNDFQKGDIAEGYSVSREKKESFPLTVTSAQKNPTAFYLCASSMIDYGYTFGSGTRLTVV.

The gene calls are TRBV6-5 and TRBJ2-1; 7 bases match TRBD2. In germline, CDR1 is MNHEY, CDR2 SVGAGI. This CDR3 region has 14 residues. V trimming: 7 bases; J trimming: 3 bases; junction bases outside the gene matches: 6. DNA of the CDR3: TGTGCCAGCAACGGACTAGAGATCTACAATGAGCAGTTCTTC. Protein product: CASNGLEIYNEQFF.

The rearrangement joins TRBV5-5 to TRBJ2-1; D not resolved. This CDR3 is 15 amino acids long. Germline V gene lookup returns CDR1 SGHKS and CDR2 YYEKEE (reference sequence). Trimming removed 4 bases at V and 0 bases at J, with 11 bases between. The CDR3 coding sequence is TGTGCCAGCAGCCTGACTCAGAGCTCCTACAATGAGCAGTTCTTC. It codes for CASSLTQSSYNEQFF.

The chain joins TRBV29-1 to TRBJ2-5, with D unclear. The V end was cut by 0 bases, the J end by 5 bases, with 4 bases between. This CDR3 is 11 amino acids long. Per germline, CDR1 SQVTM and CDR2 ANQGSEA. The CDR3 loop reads CSVEDLETQYF. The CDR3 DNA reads TGCAGCGTTGAAGATCTGGAGACCCAGTACTTC.

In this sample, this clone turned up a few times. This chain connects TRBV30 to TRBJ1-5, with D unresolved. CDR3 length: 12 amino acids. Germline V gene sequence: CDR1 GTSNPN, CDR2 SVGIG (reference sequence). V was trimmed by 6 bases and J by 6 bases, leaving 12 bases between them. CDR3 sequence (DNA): TGTGCCTGCGCCGGGTTTGGTCAGCCCCAGCATTTT. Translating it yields CACAGFGQPQHF.

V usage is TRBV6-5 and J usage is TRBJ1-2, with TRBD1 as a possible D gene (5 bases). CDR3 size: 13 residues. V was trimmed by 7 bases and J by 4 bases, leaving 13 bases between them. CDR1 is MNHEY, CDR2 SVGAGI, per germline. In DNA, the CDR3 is TGTGCCAGCACCCGAGGCGGGACCTATGGCTACACCTTC. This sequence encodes CASTRGGTYGYTF.

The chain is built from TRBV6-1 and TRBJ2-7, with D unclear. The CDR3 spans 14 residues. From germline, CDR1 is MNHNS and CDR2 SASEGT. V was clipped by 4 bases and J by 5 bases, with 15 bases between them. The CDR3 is CASSVLGQNDEQYF. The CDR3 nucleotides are TGTGCCAGCAGTGTCCTTGGCCAAAACGACGAGCAGTACTTC.

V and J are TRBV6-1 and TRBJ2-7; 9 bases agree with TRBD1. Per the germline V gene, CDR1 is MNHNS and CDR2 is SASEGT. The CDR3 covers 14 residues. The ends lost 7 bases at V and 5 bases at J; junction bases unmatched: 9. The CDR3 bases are TGTGCCAGCATACAATACGGGACAGGGAACGAGCAGTACTTC. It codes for CASIQYGTGNEQYF.

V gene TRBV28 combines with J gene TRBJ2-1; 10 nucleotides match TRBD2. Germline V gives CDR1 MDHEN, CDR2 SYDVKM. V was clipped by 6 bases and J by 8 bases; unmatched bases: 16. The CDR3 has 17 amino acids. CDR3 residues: CASSSDSGRRDRYEQFF. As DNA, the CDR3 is TGTGCCAGCAGCTCCGATAGCGGGAGGAGGGATCGGTATGAGCAGTTCTTC.

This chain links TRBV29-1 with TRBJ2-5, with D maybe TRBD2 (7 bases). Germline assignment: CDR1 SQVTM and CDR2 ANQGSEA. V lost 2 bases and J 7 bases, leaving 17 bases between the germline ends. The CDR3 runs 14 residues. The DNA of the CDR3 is TGCAGCGTTGAAAACGCCGGGGGGCGGGGGACCCAGTACTTC. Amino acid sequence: CSVENAGGRGTQYF.

DNA for the CDR3: TGTGCCAGCAGTTTGGGGGGAACCCGGGCCAACGTCCTGACTTTC. Its translation: CASSLGGTRANVLTF. The chain couples TRBV28 to TRBJ2-6; TRBD2 is a possible D gene (6 bases). The CDR3 sequence is 15 residues long. Trimming took off 3 bases at V and 5 bases at J, with 11 bases between the two ends. Germline CDR1 reads MDHEN; CDR2 reads SYDVKM. Complete variable domain (other parts from reference TRBV28 and TRBJ2-6): DVKVTQSSRYLVKRTGEKVFLECVQDMDHENMFWYRQDPGLGLRLIYFSYDVKMKEKGDIPEGYSVSREKKERFSLILESASTNQTSMYLCASSLGGTRANVLTFGAGSRLTVL.

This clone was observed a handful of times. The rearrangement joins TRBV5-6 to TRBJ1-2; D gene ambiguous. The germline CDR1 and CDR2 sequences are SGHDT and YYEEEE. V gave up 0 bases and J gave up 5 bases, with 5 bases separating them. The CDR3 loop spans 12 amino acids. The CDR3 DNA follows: TGTGCCAGCAGCTTGGCCAAATATGGCTACACCTTC. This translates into CASSLAKYGYTF.

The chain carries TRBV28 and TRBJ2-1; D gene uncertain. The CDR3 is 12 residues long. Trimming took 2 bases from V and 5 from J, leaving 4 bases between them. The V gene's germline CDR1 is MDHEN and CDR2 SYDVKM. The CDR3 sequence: CASSLADNEQFF. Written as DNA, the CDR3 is TGTGCCAGCAGTTTAGCGGACAATGAGCAGTTCTTC.

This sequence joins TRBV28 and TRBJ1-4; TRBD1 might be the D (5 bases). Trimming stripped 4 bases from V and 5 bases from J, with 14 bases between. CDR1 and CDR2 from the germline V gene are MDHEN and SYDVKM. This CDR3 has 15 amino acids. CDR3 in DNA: TGTGCCAGCAGTTCCCTGGGGGGAGTGAATGAAAAACTGTTTTTT. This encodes CASSSLGGVNEKLFF.

The CDR3 bases are TGTGCCAGCAGTGTGTTTGGGACTAGCGGGAATGAGCAGTTCTTC. Protein sequence: CASSVFGTSGNEQFF. The chain employs TRBV2 and TRBJ2-1; 12 bases align to TRBD2. Losses at the gene ends were 4 bases for V and 7 bases for J; bases not matched to a gene: 5. The germline V gene has CDR1 SNHLY and CDR2 FYNNEI. The CDR3 is 15 amino acids.

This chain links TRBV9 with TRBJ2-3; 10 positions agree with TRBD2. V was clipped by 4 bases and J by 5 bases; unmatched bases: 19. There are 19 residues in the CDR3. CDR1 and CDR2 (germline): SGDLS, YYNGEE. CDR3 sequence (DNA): TGTGCCAGCAGCCCCCACGGGCGGACCGGGACTAGCGTCAGAGATACGCAGTATTTT. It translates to CASSPHGRTGTSVRDTQYF.

CDR3 coding DNA: TGTGCCAGCAGTTATTCAGGGGGTCATCAGCCCCAGCATTTT. Protein sequence: CASSYSGGHQPQHF. The chain uses TRBV6-1 and TRBJ1-5; TRBD1 agrees at 7 bases. V trimming: 5 bases; J trimming: 5 bases; junction bases outside the gene matches: 6. In germline, CDR1 is MNHNS, CDR2 SASEGT. This CDR3 contains 14 residues.

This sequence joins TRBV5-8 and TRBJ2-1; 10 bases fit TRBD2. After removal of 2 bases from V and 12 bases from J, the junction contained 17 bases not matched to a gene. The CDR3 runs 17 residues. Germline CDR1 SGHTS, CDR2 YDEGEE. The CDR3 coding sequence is TGTGCCAGCAGCTTTTTTCTAACTAGCGGGAAGACCAGCGGGCAGTTCTTC. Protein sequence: CASSFFLTSGKTSGQFF.

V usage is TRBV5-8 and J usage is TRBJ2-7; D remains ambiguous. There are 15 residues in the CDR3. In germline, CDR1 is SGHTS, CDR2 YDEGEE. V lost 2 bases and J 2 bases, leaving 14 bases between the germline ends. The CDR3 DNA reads TGTGCCAGCAGCTTCATAGAACTTGCGACCTACGAGCAGTACTTC. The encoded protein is CASSFIELATYEQYF.

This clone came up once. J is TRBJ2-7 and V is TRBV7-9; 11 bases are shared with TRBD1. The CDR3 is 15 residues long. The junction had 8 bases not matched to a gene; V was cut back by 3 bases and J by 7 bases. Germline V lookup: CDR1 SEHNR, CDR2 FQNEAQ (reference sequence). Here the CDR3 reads CASSFSGTGGTEQYF. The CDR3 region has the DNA TGTGCCAGCAGCTTTAGTGGGACAGGGGGAACAGAGCAGTACTTC.